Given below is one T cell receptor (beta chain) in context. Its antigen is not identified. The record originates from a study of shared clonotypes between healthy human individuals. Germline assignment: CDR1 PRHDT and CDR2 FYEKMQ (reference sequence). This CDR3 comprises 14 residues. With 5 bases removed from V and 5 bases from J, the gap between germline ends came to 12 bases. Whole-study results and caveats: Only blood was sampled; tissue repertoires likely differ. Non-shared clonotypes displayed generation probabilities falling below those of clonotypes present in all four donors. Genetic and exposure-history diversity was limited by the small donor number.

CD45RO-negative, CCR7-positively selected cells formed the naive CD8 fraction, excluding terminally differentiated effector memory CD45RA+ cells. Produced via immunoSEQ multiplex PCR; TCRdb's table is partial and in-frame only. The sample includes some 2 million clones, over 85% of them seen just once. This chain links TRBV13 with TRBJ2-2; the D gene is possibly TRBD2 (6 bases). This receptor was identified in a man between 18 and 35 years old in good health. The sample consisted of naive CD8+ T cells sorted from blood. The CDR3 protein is CASSPIGGTGELFF. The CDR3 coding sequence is TGTGCCAGCAGCCCAATCGGAGGGACCGGGGAGCTGTTTTTT.